The 9 T cell receptor beta chains presented below share a single source sample, sequenced in a study of T cell responses to AZD1222 COVID-19 vaccine. Some clones are missing from TCRdb's copy, which holds only in-frame ones; the method was immunoSEQ multiplex PCR. The repertoire consists of more than 85,000 clones, with over 85% occurring once and the leading ten covering roughly 2.7%. Specimen: peripheral blood, collected 28 days after the second AZD1222 dose. The source is an adult who received the AZD1222 COVID-19 vaccine.

The chain couples TRBV6-4 to TRBJ2-3; TRBD2 matches 12 bases. V gave up 4 bases and J gave up 8 bases; unmatched junction bases: 7. Germline CDR1 and CDR2: MRHNA and SNTAGT. This CDR3 spans 15 amino acids. CDR3 residues: CASSGSSGGAVTQYF. The CDR3 coding sequence is TGTGCCAGCAGTGGGTCTAGCGGGGGGGCCGTTACGCAGTATTTT.

V usage is TRBV18 and J usage is TRBJ1-6; 10 positions match TRBD1. Germline CDR1 KGHSH, CDR2 LQKENI. The CDR3 contains 15 residues. The J segment lost 10 bases and the V segment lost 1 base, leaving 4 bases of the junction unmatched. The CDR3: CASSPLGTGDSPLHF. DNA for the CDR3: TGTGCCAGCTCACCACTTGGGACAGGGGACTCACCCCTCCACTTT.

This clone was observed once. At one end the junction does not follow the germline gene, possibly because of a read error. The rearrangement uses TRBV5-8 and TRBJ2-7; weak D call: TRBD2 (5 bases). This CDR3 region has 16 residues. Germline V gene data show CDR1 as SGHTS and CDR2 as YDEGEE. The CDR3 region has the DNA TGTGCCAGCAGCCCCACCCCTTATTTGAAGCTAGCACCAGTGAACTTC. Encoded protein: CASSPTPYLKLAPVNF. Drawing the rest from reference TRBV5-8 and TRBJ2-7, the complete variable domain is EAGVTQSPTHLIKTRGQQATLRCSPISGHTSVYWYQQALGLGLQFLLWYDEGEERNRGNFPPRFSGRQFPNYSSELNVNALELEDSALYLCASSPTPYLKLAPVNFGPGTRLTVT.

The V call is TRBV6-2 or TRBV6-3, the J call TRBJ1-5; TRBD1 might be the D (6 bases). This CDR3 is 16 amino acids long. Germline V gene lookup returns CDR1 MNHEY and CDR2 SVGEGT. Deletions cut 6 bases from V and 4 bases from J, with 19 bases between. CDR3 nucleotide sequence: TGTGCCAGCAGCCCCGAGTTGGGGGGCAGTAATCAGCCCCAGCATTTT. It specifies CASSPELGGSNQPQHF.

The rearrangement links TRBV18 to TRBJ2-7, with 12 bases that match TRBD1. Per germline, CDR1 KGHSH and CDR2 LQKENI. The CDR3 length is 16 residues. Trimming removed 3 bases from V and 3 bases from J; junction bases left unmatched: 6. The CDR3 sequence: CASSPTGTGGRYEQYF. The DNA for the CDR3 is TGTGCCAGCTCACCTACCGGGACAGGGGGCCGCTACGAGCAGTACTTC.

This clone showed up just once. The chain combines TRBV2 with TRBJ2-7, with 9 bases identical to TRBD1. Per the germline V gene, CDR1 is SNHLY and CDR2 is FYNNEI. The length of the CDR3 is 14 residues. Trimming at V came to 7 bases and at J to 3 bases, leaving 7 bases not matched to a gene. The CDR3: CASTDAGQGYEQYF. CDR3 in DNA: TGTGCCAGCACCGACGCGGGACAGGGCTACGAGCAGTACTTC. Full variable domain (remainder filled in from reference TRBV2 and TRBJ2-7): EPEVTQTPSHQVTQMGQEVILRCVPISNHLYFYWYRQILGQKVEFLVSFYNNEISEKSEIFDDQFSVERPDGSNFTLKIRSTKLEDSAMYFCASTDAGQGYEQYFGPGTRLTVT.

This chain joins TRBV12-3 or TRBV12-4 and TRBJ2-7; D not resolved. Trimming removed 5 bases from V and 12 bases from J, with 14 bases in between. This CDR3 is built from 11 residues. The CDR3 nucleotides read TGTGCCAGCAGTGATAAACGACGGGTGTACTTC. Translation gives CASSDKRRVYF.

The chain uses TRBV19 and TRBJ2-1, with D maybe TRBD1 (7 bases). Germline CDR1 and CDR2: LNHDA and SQIVND (reference sequence). Trimming shortened V by 4 bases and J by 1 base, and 14 bases separated the two germline ends. This CDR3 has 16 residues. CDR3: CASSSPTGRSYNEQFF. As DNA, the CDR3 is TGTGCCAGTAGTAGCCCGACAGGGAGGTCCTACAATGAGCAGTTCTTC.

V usage is TRBV30 and J usage is TRBJ1-2; D unclear. The germline V gene has CDR1 GTSNPN and CDR2 SVGIG (reference sequence). CDR3 size: 12 residues. The germline V and J ends were trimmed by 0 bases and 3 bases, with 5 bases remaining between them. The CDR3 is CAWSVSDYGYTF. In nucleotides, the CDR3 is TGTGCCTGGAGTGTAAGTGACTATGGCTACACCTTC. Complete variable domain (other parts from reference TRBV30 and TRBJ1-2): SQTIHQWPATLVQPVGSPLSLECTVEGTSNPNLYWYRQAAGRGLQLLFYSVGIGQISSEVPQNLSASRPQDRQFILSSKKLLLSDSGFYLCAWSVSDYGYTFGSGTRLTVV.